This is a list of T cell receptor beta chains from one sample in a study of molecular identifiers for immune sequencing clone quantification. TCRdb reprocessed the PCR reads with MiXCR, giving one entry per CDR3 protein. This sample has 460,000 or so distinct CDR3 sequences, with roughly 24% found just once. Sequenced input: naive CD8+ T cells from blood, with Jurkat cell RNA spiked in. The receptors were sampled from a human donor in good health. Some libraries in this study had Jurkat cell RNA spiked in. Both conserved end residues are part of each CDR3. The order of the fields is CDR3 protein, CDR3 DNA, clone size, D gene, J gene, V gene. D genes are given only for firm matches. Size values are once, few and many counts, or a class for expanded clones, and some rows have none.

CDR3 protein: CASTPGNSPLHF
CDR3 DNA: TGTGCCAGTACCCCGGGTAATTCACCCCTCCACTTT
clone size: few
D gene: .
J gene: TRBJ1-6
V gene: TRBV6-2/TRBV6-3

CDR3 protein: CASSLVSRWGEQYF
CDR3 DNA: TGTGCCAGCAGCTTAGTTTCGCGGTGGGGCGAGCAGTACTTC
clone size: few
D gene: .
J gene: TRBJ2-7
V gene: TRBV11-2

CDR3 protein: CASGLGRGGQFHQPQHF
CDR3 DNA: TGTGCTAGTGGTTTGGGACGAGGAGGGCAGTTCCATCAGCCCCAGCATTTT
clone size: many
D gene: .
J gene: TRBJ1-5
V gene: TRBV12-5

CDR3 protein: CASSTRTGLNQPQHF
CDR3 DNA: TGTGCCAGTAGTACCCGGACAGGGTTGAATCAGCCCCAGCATTTT
clone size: few
D gene: TRBD1
J gene: TRBJ1-5
V gene: TRBV19

CDR3 protein: CASSFDRGSYEQYF
CDR3 DNA: TGTGCCAGCAGCTTTGACAGGGGGAGCTACGAGCAGTACTTC
clone size: many
D gene: TRBD1
J gene: TRBJ2-7
V gene: TRBV7-8

CDR3 protein: CASSQKNSEAFF
CDR3 DNA: TGCGCCAGCAGCCAAAAAAACAGTGAAGCTTTCTTT
clone size: .
D gene: .
J gene: TRBJ1-1
V gene: TRBV4-1

CDR3 protein: CASSLDRGLEQYF
CDR3 DNA: TGTGCCAGCAGTCTTGACAGGGGGCTCGAGCAGTACTTC
clone size: many
D gene: TRBD1
J gene: TRBJ2-7
V gene: TRBV25-1

CDR3 protein: CASRELGGLGDTQYF
CDR3 DNA: TGTGCCAGCAGGGAGCTAGGCGGGCTTGGAGATACGCAGTATTTT
clone size: .
D gene: .
J gene: TRBJ2-3
V gene: TRBV6-5

CDR3 protein: CASSLVIRDRVLDEQFF
CDR3 DNA: TGTGCCAGCAGCTTAGTTATTCGAGACAGGGTTTTGGATGAGCAGTTCTTC
clone size: .
D gene: TRBD1
J gene: TRBJ2-1
V gene: TRBV11-2

CDR3 protein: CASSPTLPVGVYEQYF
CDR3 DNA: TGTGCCAGCAGTCCCACCCTTCCTGTCGGGGTCTACGAGCAGTACTTC
clone size: .
D gene: .
J gene: TRBJ2-7
V gene: TRBV27

CDR3 protein: CASSLNWEQYF
CDR3 DNA: TGTGCCAGCAGCTTAAACTGGGAGCAGTACTTC
clone size: few
D gene: .
J gene: TRBJ2-7
V gene: TRBV7-9

CDR3 protein: CASNPWVPSNQSQHF
CDR3 DNA: TGTGCCAGCAACCCGTGGGTCCCTAGCAATCAGTCCCAGCATTTT
clone size: .
D gene: .
J gene: TRBJ1-5
V gene: TRBV6-6

CDR3 protein: CASSKRQELNEQYF
CDR3 DNA: TGTGCCAGCAGCAAACGCCAGGAGTTGAACGAGCAGTACTTC
clone size: .
D gene: .
J gene: TRBJ2-7
V gene: TRBV6-2/TRBV6-3

CDR3 protein: CASTRAGGSYEQYF
CDR3 DNA: TGTGCCAGCACCCGAGCGGGGGGCTCCTACGAGCAGTACTTC
clone size: .
D gene: TRBD2
J gene: TRBJ2-7
V gene: TRBV27

CDR3 protein: CASSPWTEPFVAPLHF
CDR3 DNA: TGTGCCAGCTCACCTTGGACAGAGCCCTTCGTAGCACCCCTCCACTTT
clone size: .
D gene: .
J gene: TRBJ1-6
V gene: TRBV18

CDR3 protein: CSATGTAHEQYF
CDR3 DNA: TGCAGTGCTACCGGGACAGCCCACGAGCAGTACTTC
clone size: .
D gene: TRBD1
J gene: TRBJ2-7
V gene: TRBV20-1

CDR3 protein: CASSLSKSSGRAGTDTQYF
CDR3 DNA: TGTGCCAGCAGTTTATCGAAGTCTAGCGGGAGGGCCGGGACAGATACGCAGTATTTT
clone size: .
D gene: TRBD2
J gene: TRBJ2-3
V gene: TRBV27

CDR3 protein: CASTVQGRGNQPQHF
CDR3 DNA: TGTGCCAGTACCGTACAGGGGAGAGGCAATCAGCCCCAGCATTTT
clone size: .
D gene: TRBD1
J gene: TRBJ1-5
V gene: TRBV19

CDR3 protein: CASRGGLAGGPGDTQYF
CDR3 DNA: TGTGCCAGCAGGGGGGGACTAGCGGGAGGGCCTGGGGATACGCAGTATTTT
clone size: .
D gene: TRBD2
J gene: TRBJ2-3
V gene: TRBV12-3/TRBV12-4

CDR3 protein: CASSYSRTEAGANVLTF
CDR3 DNA: TGTGCCAGCAGTTACTCCCGGACAGAGGCTGGGGCCAACGTCCTGACTTTC
clone size: many
D gene: .
J gene: TRBJ2-6
V gene: TRBV6-2/TRBV6-3

CDR3 protein: CASSPWASGTDTQYF
CDR3 DNA: TGTGCCAGTAGTCCTTGGGCTAGCGGCACAGATACGCAGTATTTT
clone size: .
D gene: .
J gene: TRBJ2-3
V gene: TRBV19

CDR3 protein: CASSLRAGGPHEQYF
CDR3 DNA: TGTGCCAGCAGTTTACGAGCGGGAGGGCCCCACGAGCAGTACTTC
clone size: .
D gene: TRBD2
J gene: TRBJ2-7
V gene: TRBV27

CDR3 protein: CASSLGFARSYEQYF
CDR3 DNA: TGTGCCAGCAGCTTAGGGTTCGCTCGCTCCTACGAGCAGTACTTC
clone size: few
D gene: .
J gene: TRBJ2-7
V gene: TRBV11-2

CDR3 protein: CSVVSGLMQETQYF
CDR3 DNA: TGCAGCGTTGTTTCCGGACTGATGCAAGAGACCCAGTACTTC
clone size: many
D gene: .
J gene: TRBJ2-5
V gene: TRBV29-1

CDR3 protein: CASSSRRNSPLHF
CDR3 DNA: TGTGCCAGCAGTAGTCGGAGAAATTCACCCCTCCACTTT
clone size: .
D gene: .
J gene: TRBJ1-6
V gene: TRBV28

CDR3 protein: CASSFRDKLSGNTIYF
CDR3 DNA: TGTGCCAGCAGTTTTCGGGACAAACTCTCTGGAAACACCATATATTTT
clone size: few
D gene: .
J gene: TRBJ1-3
V gene: TRBV28

CDR3 protein: CSVEEGQGYEQYF
CDR3 DNA: TGCAGCGTTGAAGAGGGACAGGGCTACGAGCAGTACTTC
clone size: .
D gene: TRBD1
J gene: TRBJ2-7
V gene: TRBV29-1

CDR3 protein: CASSSGTIPAPFF
CDR3 DNA: TGTGCCAGCAGCTCCGGGACCATACCGGCTCCGTTCTTC
clone size: many
D gene: .
J gene: TRBJ2-1
V gene: TRBV13

CDR3 protein: CASSFGPSRVEQYF
CDR3 DNA: TGTGCCAGCAGTTTCGGACCCAGCAGGGTCGAGCAGTACTTC
clone size: few
D gene: .
J gene: TRBJ2-7
V gene: TRBV27

CDR3 protein: CASSLGRARDTEALF
CDR3 DNA: TGTGCCAGCAGCTTGGGAAGGGCGAGGGACACTGAAGCTCTCTTT
clone size: .
D gene: .
J gene: TRBJ1-1
V gene: TRBV5-6

CDR3 protein: CASSNVDSNQPQHF
CDR3 DNA: TGTGCCAGCAGTAACGTGGATAGCAATCAGCCCCAGCATTTT
clone size: few
D gene: .
J gene: TRBJ1-5
V gene: TRBV12-3/TRBV12-4

CDR3 protein: CASSPEGRGYEQYF
CDR3 DNA: TGTGCCAGCAGCCCCGAGGGCAGGGGCTACGAGCAGTACTTC
clone size: few
D gene: .
J gene: TRBJ2-7
V gene: TRBV7-9

CDR3 protein: CASSPVSLRGPLAKNIQYF
CDR3 DNA: TGTGCCAGCAGCCCCGTAAGCCTCCGCGGGCCGCTAGCCAAAAACATTCAGTACTTC
clone size: .
D gene: .
J gene: TRBJ2-4
V gene: TRBV7-9

CDR3 protein: CASSADGYERYF
CDR3 DNA: TGTGCCAGCAGCGCGGACGGGTACGAGCGGTACTTC
clone size: .
D gene: .
J gene: TRBJ2-7
V gene: TRBV9

CDR3 protein: CSFYGTGATEAFF
CDR3 DNA: TGCAGCTTTTACGGGACAGGGGCCACTGAAGCTTTCTTT
clone size: many
D gene: TRBD1
J gene: TRBJ1-1
V gene: TRBV29-1

CDR3 protein: CASSRTTGHKDEQHF
CDR3 DNA: TGTGCCAGCAGCCGAACCACCGGACACAAAGACGAGCAGCACTTC
clone size: .
D gene: .
J gene: TRBJ2-7
V gene: TRBV7-8

CDR3 protein: CASSSGTGTPEAFF
CDR3 DNA: TGTGCCAGCAGCTCCGGGACAGGGACGCCTGAAGCTTTCTTT
clone size: few
D gene: TRBD1
J gene: TRBJ1-1
V gene: TRBV13

CDR3 protein: CASSLGQSSGDHSNQPQHF
CDR3 DNA: TGTGCCAGCAGTTTAGGTCAGTCCTCAGGGGACCATAGCAATCAGCCCCAGCATTTT
clone size: .
D gene: .
J gene: TRBJ1-5
V gene: TRBV12-3/TRBV12-4

CDR3 protein: CASSRTGTSGAPDTQYF
CDR3 DNA: TGTGCCAGCAGCCGAACCGGGACTAGCGGGGCCCCAGATACGCAGTATTTT
clone size: .
D gene: TRBD2
J gene: TRBJ2-3
V gene: TRBV7-9

CDR3 protein: CASSHSGELNTEAFF
CDR3 DNA: TGTGCCAGTAGTCACTCAGGGGAGTTGAACACTGAAGCTTTCTTT
clone size: .
D gene: .
J gene: TRBJ1-1
V gene: TRBV19

CDR3 protein: CSVSGTSGGENTGELFF
CDR3 DNA: TGCAGCGTCTCCGGGACTAGCGGGGGTGAGAACACCGGGGAGCTGTTTTTT
clone size: many
D gene: TRBD2
J gene: TRBJ2-2
V gene: TRBV29-1

CDR3 protein: CSASKTGSYEQYF
CDR3 DNA: TGCAGTGCTTCGAAGACAGGTTCCTACGAGCAGTACTTC
clone size: few
D gene: .
J gene: TRBJ2-7
V gene: TRBV20-1

CDR3 protein: CASSFENTEAFF
CDR3 DNA: TGTGCCAGCAGCTTCGAAAACACTGAAGCTTTCTTT
clone size: many
D gene: .
J gene: TRBJ1-1
V gene: TRBV13

CDR3 protein: CASSVRGARGDGTGELFF
CDR3 DNA: TGTGCCAGCAGCGTAAGGGGTGCGCGGGGGGACGGCACCGGGGAGCTGTTTTTT
clone size: once
D gene: TRBD2
J gene: TRBJ2-2
V gene: TRBV9

CDR3 protein: CASSLGTGEWDTQYF
CDR3 DNA: TGTGCCAGCAGCTTAGGGACGGGAGAGTGGGATACGCAGTATTTT
clone size: many
D gene: .
J gene: TRBJ2-3
V gene: TRBV13

CDR3 protein: CATSREQSEYNEQFF
CDR3 DNA: TGTGCCACCAGCAGAGAACAATCCGAATACAATGAGCAGTTCTTC
clone size: few
D gene: .
J gene: TRBJ2-1
V gene: TRBV15

CDR3 protein: CASRKRQGTDYSNQPQHF
CDR3 DNA: TGTGCCAGCAGAAAGCGGCAGGGGACCGACTATAGCAATCAGCCCCAGCATTTT
clone size: few
D gene: .
J gene: TRBJ1-5
V gene: TRBV6-2/TRBV6-3

CDR3 protein: CASSLSGSTGEEQYF
CDR3 DNA: TGTGCCAGCAGCTTATCGGGCTCCACGGGGGAAGAGCAGTACTTC
clone size: .
D gene: .
J gene: TRBJ2-7
V gene: TRBV11-2

CDR3 protein: CASSRPDRDTEAFF
CDR3 DNA: TGTGCCAGCAGCCGCCCGGACAGGGACACTGAAGCTTTCTTT
clone size: .
D gene: TRBD1
J gene: TRBJ1-1
V gene: TRBV12-3/TRBV12-4

CDR3 protein: CASSYSTSGRGEQYF
CDR3 DNA: TGTGCCAGCAGTTACTCGACTAGCGGGAGGGGCGAGCAGTACTTC
clone size: many
D gene: TRBD2
J gene: TRBJ2-7
V gene: TRBV6-5

CDR3 protein: CASTGGLRDTQYF
CDR3 DNA: TGTGCCAGCACAGGGGGGCTCAGGGATACGCAGTATTTT
clone size: .
D gene: .
J gene: TRBJ2-3
V gene: TRBV9

CDR3 protein: CASSYNGWQPNLVAFF
CDR3 DNA: TGTGCCAGCAGTTACAACGGATGGCAGCCCAACCTCGTAGCTTTCTTT
clone size: few
D gene: .
J gene: TRBJ1-1
V gene: TRBV6-2/TRBV6-3

CDR3 protein: CASWTGGYTEAFF
CDR3 DNA: TGTGCCAGCTGGACAGGTGGATACACTGAAGCTTTCTTT
clone size: many
D gene: TRBD1
J gene: TRBJ1-1
V gene: TRBV12-3/TRBV12-4

CDR3 protein: CASGVLPSTEAFF
CDR3 DNA: TGTGCCAGCGGTGTATTGCCCAGCACTGAAGCTTTCTTT
clone size: .
D gene: .
J gene: TRBJ1-1
V gene: TRBV27

CDR3 protein: CASSQVQGLIQPQHF
CDR3 DNA: TGCGCCAGCAGCCAAGTACAGGGACTCATTCAGCCCCAGCATTTT
clone size: .
D gene: .
J gene: TRBJ1-5
V gene: TRBV4-1